The present T cell receptor (beta chain) was sequenced within a study of graft-versus-host responses after intestinal transplantation. The CDR3 contains 14 residues. Germline CDR1 SNHLY, CDR2 FYNNEI. V dropped 2 bases and J dropped 9 bases, with 11 bases sitting between them. Repertoires were generated with immunoSEQ multiplex PCR, while TCRdb's copy carries only in-frame clones and drops some. The sample includes approximately 100,000 clones, roughly 84% of them seen just once. On this clone: Its target is not known.

The clonotype comes from a human donor who received an intestinal transplant. The rearrangement links TRBV2 to TRBJ1-6, with D tentatively TRBD1 (5 bases). The sequenced sample was unstimulated CD4+ T cells sorted from spleen or lymph node cells, obtained before intestinal transplant. This CDR3 is CASSERGVRSPLHF. The CDR3 DNA follows: TGTGCCAGCAGTGAAAGGGGAGTTCGTTCACCCCTCCACTTT.